Listed below are T cell receptor beta chains from one sample, sequenced in a study of blood T cell repertoires in COVID-19. Measured with immunoSEQ multiplex PCR; TCRdb has only the in-frame clones, and not every one. The data contain 390,000 or so clones, roughly nine tenths of them singletons. Sequenced material: PBMCs or T cells enriched from blood (not recorded which). The receptors here all came from a man younger than 35 who had recovered from COVID-19. CDR3s include the opening cysteine and the closing phenylalanine or tryptophan. A D gene is named only where the DNA matches it firmly. A row's size may be missing; if present it is once, few, many or a size class.

V gene	D gene	J gene	clone size	CDR3 protein	CDR3 DNA
TRBV28	NA	TRBJ2-5	NA	CASTGYETQYF	TGTGCCAGCACGGGTTATGAGACCCAGTACTTC
TRBV4-3	TRBD2	TRBJ2-2	NA	CASRRLAGGSTGELFF	TGCGCCAGCAGGCGGCTAGCGGGAGGAAGCACCGGGGAGCTGTTTTTT
TRBV19	NA	TRBJ2-7	NA	CASSTAGQTYEQYF	TGTGCCAGTAGTACAGCAGGGCAGACCTACGAGCAGTACTTC
TRBV7-2	NA	TRBJ1-2	NA	CASSLGGGTGYTF	TGTGCCAGCAGCTTAGGCGGAGGGACTGGCTACACCTTC
TRBV3-1/TRBV3-2	NA	TRBJ2-1	NA	CASSQGLGSNYNEQFF	TGTGCCAGCAGCCAAGGCCTTGGTAGTAACTACAATGAGCAGTTCTTC
TRBV11-2	NA	TRBJ1-2	NA	CASSLRDTGYTF	TGTGCCAGCAGCTTACGAGACACGGGCTACACCTTC
TRBV7-2	NA	TRBJ2-1	NA	CASSQEIIIGQFF	TGTGCCAGCAGCCAAGAGATTATAATCGGGCAGTTCTTC
TRBV3-1/TRBV3-2	NA	TRBJ1-5	once	CASSQAGGTNQPQHF	TGTGCCAGCAGCCAAGCTGGCGGAACCAATCAGCCCCAGCATTTT
TRBV6-1	NA	TRBJ2-3	NA	CASSEYGPRMDTQYF	TGTGCCAGCAGTGAATATGGGCCCAGGATGGATACGCAGTATTTT
TRBV11-2	NA	TRBJ2-7	NA	CASSRDIYEQYF	TGTGCCAGCAGCCGAGACATTTACGAGCAGTACTTC
TRBV6-5	NA	TRBJ1-3	NA	CASTRSFSGNTIYF	TGTGCCAGCACCCGTTCTTTCTCTGGAAACACCATATATTTT
TRBV5-1	NA	TRBJ2-7	NA	CASSLDREEGEQYF	TGCGCCAGCAGCTTGGACAGAGAGGAGGGCGAGCAGTACTTC
TRBV30	NA	TRBJ1-4	NA	CAWSRGGELFF	TGTGCCTGGAGTAGGGGTGGGGAACTGTTTTTT
TRBV9	TRBD1	TRBJ2-1	NA	CASSGQGYNEQFF	TGTGCCAGCAGCGGACAGGGTTACAATGAGCAGTTCTTC
TRBV28	NA	TRBJ1-5	once	CASSPGDLSNQPQHF	TGTGCCAGCAGCCCAGGGGATCTTAGCAATCAGCCCCAGCATTTT
TRBV6-6	NA	TRBJ2-5	NA	CASSYLWGLETQYF	TGTGCCAGCAGTTACTTGTGGGGGCTAGAGACCCAGTACTTC
TRBV28	TRBD2	TRBJ2-5	NA	CASSPGGGFAQETQYF	TGTGCCAGCAGCCCGGGCGGGGGGTTTGCGCAAGAGACCCAGTACTTC
TRBV27	NA	TRBJ2-2	NA	CASSATLNTGELFF	TGTGCCAGCAGCGCCACCCTAAACACCGGGGAGCTGTTTTTT
TRBV7-9	NA	TRBJ2-1	NA	CASSPGLTSSYNEQFF	TGTGCCAGCAGCCCTGGACTCACGAGCTCCTACAATGAGCAGTTCTTC
TRBV27	NA	TRBJ2-7	NA	CASTPGSSYEQYF	TGTGCCAGCACCCCGGGAAGTTCCTACGAGCAGTACTTC
TRBV7-9	NA	TRBJ1-3	NA	CASSLYRSGRRRGNTIYF	TGTGCCAGCAGCTTATACCGCTCGGGGAGACGGCGTGGAAACACCATATATTTT
TRBV2	TRBD1	TRBJ2-7	NA	CASSVDRGSYEQYF	TGTGCCAGCAGTGTAGACAGGGGGTCCTACGAGCAGTACTTC
TRBV6-5	NA	TRBJ1-2	NA	CASILSRGSNYGYTF	TGTGCCAGCATCCTTTCACGTGGCTCCAACTATGGCTACACCTTC
TRBV18	NA	TRBJ1-6	NA	CASSPTYNSPLHF	TGTGCCAGCTCTCCCACCTATAATTCACCCCTCCACTTT
TRBV7-9	NA	TRBJ2-7	NA	CASSSNYEQYF	TGTGCCAGCAGTTCAAATTACGAGCAGTACTTC
TRBV19	TRBD1	TRBJ2-7	NA	CASNHPGTGSYEQYF	TGTGCCAGTAACCACCCGGGGACAGGCTCCTACGAGCAGTACTTC
TRBV2	NA	TRBJ1-1	NA	CASVRSFTGSIAEAFF	TGTGCCAGCGTCCGTTCATTTACAGGGAGCATCGCTGAAGCTTTCTTT
TRBV10-3	NA	TRBJ1-1	NA	CAISGTGNTEAFF	TGTGCCATCAGTGGGACGGGAAACACTGAAGCTTTCTTT
TRBV7-9	NA	TRBJ2-7	NA	CASRTLYEQYF	TGTGCCAGCAGGACACTTTACGAGCAGTACTTC
TRBV5-1	NA	TRBJ1-2	NA	CASNLVLRGYTF	TGCGCCAGCAACCTAGTACTCCGCGGCTACACCTTC
TRBV28	NA	TRBJ1-5	NA	CASSSGRVQPQHF	TGTGCCAGCAGTTCGGGCAGGGTTCAGCCCCAGCATTTT
TRBV7-2	NA	TRBJ1-5	once	CASSPGVRMQGNQPQHF	TGTGCCAGCAGCCCAGGTGTCCGGATGCAGGGCAATCAGCCCCAGCATTTT
TRBV12-2	NA	TRBJ2-7	NA	CASRLTGTISYEQYF	TGTGCAAGTCGCTTAACTGGGACTATTTCCTACGAGCAGTACTTC
TRBV11-2	TRBD1	TRBJ1-3	NA	CASSFNRGASSGNTIYF	TGTGCCAGCAGCTTTAACAGGGGCGCGAGCTCTGGAAACACCATATATTTT
TRBV18	TRBD1	TRBJ2-2	once	CASSPRGQDTGELFF	TGTGCCAGCTCACCCAGGGGGCAAGACACCGGGGAGCTGTTTTTT
TRBV5-1	NA	TRBJ2-3	NA	CANTRGTQYF	TGCGCCAACACCCGGGGTACGCAGTATTTT
TRBV11-2	NA	TRBJ1-2	NA	CASSLIRGDYGYTF	TGTGCCAGCAGCTTAATTAGGGGCGACTATGGCTACACCTTC
TRBV7-8	NA	TRBJ1-5	NA	CASSYDNWGNQPQHF	TGTGCCAGCAGTTATGACAACTGGGGCAATCAGCCCCAGCATTTT
TRBV12-3/TRBV12-4	NA	TRBJ2-7	NA	CASSFSTYEQYF	TGTGCCAGCAGTTTTTCTACCTACGAGCAGTACTTC
TRBV19	TRBD1	TRBJ1-1	NA	CASSMTGVVNTEAFF	TGTGCCAGTAGTATGACAGGGGTGGTGAACACTGAAGCTTTCTTT
TRBV7-9	NA	TRBJ1-2	NA	CASSARSGDDGYTF	TGTGCCAGCAGCGCCCGGTCAGGGGATGACGGCTACACCTTC
TRBV27	NA	TRBJ2-2	NA	CASSLPGQEDTGELFF	TGTGCCAGCAGTTTACCGGGACAAGAAGACACCGGGGAGCTGTTTTTT
TRBV9	TRBD2	TRBJ2-1	NA	CASSARLASSYNEQFF	TGTGCCAGCAGCGCCAGACTAGCCTCCTCCTACAATGAGCAGTTCTTC
TRBV4-1	NA	TRBJ1-2	NA	CASSQSGYGYTF	TGCGCCAGCAGCCAATCGGGCTATGGCTACACCTTC
TRBV11-3	NA	TRBJ2-1	NA	CASSWGVEQFF	TGTGCCAGCAGCTGGGGGGTTGAGCAGTTCTTC
TRBV19	NA	TRBJ2-1	NA	CASSMSLLDEQFF	TGTGCCAGTAGTATGTCTTTACTCGATGAGCAGTTCTTC
TRBV4-3	NA	TRBJ1-5	NA	CASSQGLGASPQHF	TGCGCCAGCAGCCAAGGTCTAGGAGCCTCGCCCCAGCATTTT
TRBV29-1	TRBD1	TRBJ2-7	few	CSATPGTGPYEQYF	TGCAGCGCCACCCCCGGGACAGGCCCCTACGAGCAGTACTTC
TRBV10-3	TRBD1	TRBJ2-7	NA	CAIAGTGKNYEQYF	TGTGCCATTGCCGGGACAGGTAAAAACTACGAGCAGTACTTC
TRBV28	NA	TRBJ1-2	NA	CASNGLSYGYTF	TGTGCCAGCAACGGACTTTCTTATGGCTACACCTTC
TRBV3-1/TRBV3-2	NA	TRBJ2-2	NA	CASSPGGAGELFF	TGTGCCAGCTCGCCCGGGGGAGCCGGGGAGCTGTTTTTT
TRBV5-4	NA	TRBJ2-7	NA	CASSSRDIPPYEQYF	TGTGCCAGCAGCTCTCGGGACATTCCCCCCTACGAGCAGTACTTC
TRBV9	NA	TRBJ1-6	NA	CASSSQGNANSPLHF	TGTGCCAGCAGCTCTCAGGGTAACGCAAATTCACCCCTCCACTTT
TRBV7-9	TRBD1	TRBJ1-2	NA	CASSGITTAGTGGFGGYTF	TGTGCCAGCAGCGGGATTACAACTGCCGGGACAGGGGGATTTGGTGGCTACACCTTC